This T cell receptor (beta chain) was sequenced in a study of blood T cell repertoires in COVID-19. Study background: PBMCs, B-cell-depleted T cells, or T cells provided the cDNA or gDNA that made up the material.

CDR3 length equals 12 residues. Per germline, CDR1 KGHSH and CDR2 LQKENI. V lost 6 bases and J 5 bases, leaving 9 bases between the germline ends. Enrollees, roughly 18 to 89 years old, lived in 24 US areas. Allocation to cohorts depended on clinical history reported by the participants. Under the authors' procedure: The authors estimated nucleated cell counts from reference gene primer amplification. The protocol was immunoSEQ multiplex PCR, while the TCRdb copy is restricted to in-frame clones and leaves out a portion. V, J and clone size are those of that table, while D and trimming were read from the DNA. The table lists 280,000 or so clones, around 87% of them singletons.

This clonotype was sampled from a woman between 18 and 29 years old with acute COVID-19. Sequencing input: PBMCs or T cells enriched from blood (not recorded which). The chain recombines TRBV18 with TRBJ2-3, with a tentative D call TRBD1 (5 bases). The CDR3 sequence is CASSTREDTQYF. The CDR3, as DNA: TGTGCCAGCTCTACCAGGGAAGATACGCAGTATTTT.